This passage covers 3 T cell receptor beta chains from one sample sequenced in a study of blood T cell repertoires in COVID-19. Profiling relied on immunoSEQ multiplex PCR, and the TCRdb table lists in-frame clones only, not all of them. Here the sample spans about 170,000 clones, approximately 86% being singletons. The sequenced sample consisted of peripheral blood. These TCRs come from a woman aged 80 or over with active or convalescent COVID-19.

V usage is TRBV7-2 and J usage is TRBJ2-3, with no clear D. Germline loops: CDR1 SGHTA, CDR2 FQGNSA. The CDR3 is made up of 14 amino acids. Trimming took off 2 bases at V and 4 bases at J, with 10 bases between the two ends. The CDR3 loop is CASSLQSASDTQYF. Written as DNA, the CDR3 is TGTGCCAGCAGCTTACAATCTGCGTCAGATACGCAGTATTTT.

The chain is built from TRBV28 and TRBJ2-1, with D possibly being TRBD2 (6 bases). The V and J ends lost 3 bases and 10 bases respectively, with 19 bases between them. Germline V lookup: CDR1 MDHEN, CDR2 SYDVKM. The CDR3 spans 15 residues. CDR3 sequence (DNA): TGTGCCAGCAGTTTTTGGTCAGGGAGGAGACGCGAGCAGTTCTTC. It is translated as CASSFWSGRRREQFF.

The chain employs TRBV15 and TRBJ1-1; D gene uncertain. The V gene's germline CDR1 is LNHNV and CDR2 YYDKDF (reference sequence). Trimming cost V 2 bases and J 5 bases, with 9 bases left between them. CDR3 length: 13 residues. The DNA of the CDR3 is TGTGCCACCAGCAGACAGGCACCGACTGAAGCTTTCTTT. This sequence encodes CATSRQAPTEAFF.